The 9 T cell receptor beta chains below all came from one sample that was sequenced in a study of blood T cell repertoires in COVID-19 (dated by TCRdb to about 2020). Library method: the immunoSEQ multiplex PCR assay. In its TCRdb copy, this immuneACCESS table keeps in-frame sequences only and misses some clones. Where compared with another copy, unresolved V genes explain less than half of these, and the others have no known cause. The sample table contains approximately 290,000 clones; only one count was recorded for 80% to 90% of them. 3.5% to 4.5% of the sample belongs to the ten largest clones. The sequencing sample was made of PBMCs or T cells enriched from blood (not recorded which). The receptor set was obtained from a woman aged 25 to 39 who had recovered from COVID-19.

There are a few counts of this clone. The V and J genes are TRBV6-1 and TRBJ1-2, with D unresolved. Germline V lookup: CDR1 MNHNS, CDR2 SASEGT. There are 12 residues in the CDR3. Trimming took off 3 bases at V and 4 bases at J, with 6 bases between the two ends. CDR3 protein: CASSEGSYGYTF. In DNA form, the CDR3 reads TGTGCCAGCAGTGAGGGGAGCTATGGCTACACCTTC.

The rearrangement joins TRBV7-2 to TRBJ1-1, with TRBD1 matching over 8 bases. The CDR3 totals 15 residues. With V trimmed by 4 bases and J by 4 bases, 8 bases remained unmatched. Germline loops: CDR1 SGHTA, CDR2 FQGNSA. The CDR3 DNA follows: TGTGCCAGCAGCTCATCCGGAGACAGGGGCACTGAAGCTTTCTTT. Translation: CASSSSGDRGTEAFF.

CDR3 nucleotide sequence: TGCGCCAGCAGCTTGGCGGGGACTAGCGGAGGATTCTCCTACGAGCAGTACTTC. This sequence encodes CASSLAGTSGGFSYEQYF. V gene TRBV5-1 combines with J gene TRBJ2-7; 11 bases line up with TRBD2. Trimming at V came to 0 bases and at J to 0 bases, leaving 8 bases not matched to a gene. The CDR3 runs 18 residues. Germline V lookup: CDR1 SGHRS, CDR2 YFSETQ. Full variable domain (rest looked up from reference TRBV5-1 and TRBJ2-7): KAGVTQTPRYLIKTRGQQVTLSCSPISGHRSVSWYQQTPGQGLQFLFEYFSETQRNKGNFPGRFSGRQFSNSRSEMNVSTLELGDSALYLCASSLAGTSGGFSYEQYFGPGTRLTVT.

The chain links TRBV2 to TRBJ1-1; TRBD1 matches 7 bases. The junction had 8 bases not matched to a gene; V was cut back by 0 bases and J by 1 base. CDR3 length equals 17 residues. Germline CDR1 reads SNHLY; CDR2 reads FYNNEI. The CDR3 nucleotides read TGTGCCAGCAGTGAAGCCCCTCGAGGGGACAGGAACACTGAAGCTTTCTTT. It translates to CASSEAPRGDRNTEAFF.

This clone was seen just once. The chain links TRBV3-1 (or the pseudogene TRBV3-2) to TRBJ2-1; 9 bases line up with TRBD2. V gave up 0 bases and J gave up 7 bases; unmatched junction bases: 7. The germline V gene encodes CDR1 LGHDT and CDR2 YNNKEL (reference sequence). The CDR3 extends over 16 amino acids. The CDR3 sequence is CASSQDISGRGNEQFF. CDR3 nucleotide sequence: TGTGCCAGCAGCCAAGATATTAGCGGGAGAGGGAATGAGCAGTTCTTC.

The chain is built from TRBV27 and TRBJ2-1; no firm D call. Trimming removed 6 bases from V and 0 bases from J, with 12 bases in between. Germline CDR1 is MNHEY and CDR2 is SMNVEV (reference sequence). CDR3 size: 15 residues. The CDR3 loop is CASRGALSSYNEQFF. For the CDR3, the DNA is TGTGCCAGCAGGGGCGCGCTTAGCTCCTACAATGAGCAGTTCTTC.

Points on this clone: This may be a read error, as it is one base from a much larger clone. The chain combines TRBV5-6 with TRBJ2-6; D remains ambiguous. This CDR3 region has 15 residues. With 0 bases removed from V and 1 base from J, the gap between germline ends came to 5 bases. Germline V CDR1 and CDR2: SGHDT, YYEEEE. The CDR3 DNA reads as TGTGCCAGCAGCTTGGGAGGATCTGGGGCCAACGTCCTGACTTTC. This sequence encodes CASSLGGSGANVLTF.

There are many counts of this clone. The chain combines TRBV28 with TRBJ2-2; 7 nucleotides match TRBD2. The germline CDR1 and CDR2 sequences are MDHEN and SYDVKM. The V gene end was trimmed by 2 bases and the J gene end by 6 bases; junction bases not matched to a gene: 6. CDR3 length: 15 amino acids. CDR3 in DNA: TGTGCCAGCAGTTTAGGGGGAGGGGCTTCCGGGGAGCTGTTTTTT. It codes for CASSLGGGASGELFF.

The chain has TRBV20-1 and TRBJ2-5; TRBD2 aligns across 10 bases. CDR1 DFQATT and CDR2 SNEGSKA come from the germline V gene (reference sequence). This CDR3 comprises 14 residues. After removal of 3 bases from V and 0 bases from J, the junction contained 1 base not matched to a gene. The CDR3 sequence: CSASSGGNQETQYF. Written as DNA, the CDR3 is TGCAGTGCTAGTAGCGGGGGGAACCAAGAGACCCAGTACTTC.